This entry lists 20 T cell receptor beta chains sequenced from one sample in a study of OX40 agonist ivuxolimab in advanced cancers. TCRdb's copy holds only in-frame clones and misses some; the assay was immunoSEQ multiplex PCR. Of tens of thousands of clones in the sample, 80% to 95% were seen once. The specimen was CD4+ or CD8+ T cells sorted from blood, collected in a trial of the OX40 agonist ivuxolimab. These TCRs come from an adult with an advanced solid tumor such as melanoma, head and neck, liver or kidney cancer.

This chain uses TRBV4-2 with TRBJ2-3, with 9 bases fitting TRBD2. The CDR3 has 17 amino acids. Germline CDR1 LGHNA, CDR2 YNFKEQ. V lost 4 bases and J lost 5; bases outside the gene matches: 13. The CDR3 bases are TGTGCCAGCAGCCCCGGCGAGGGCGGGAGGGCCCAAGATACGCAGTATTTT. Its translation is CASSPGEGGRAQDTQYF.

CDR3 loop: CASRPGLADYEQYF. The CDR3 region has the DNA TGTGCCAGCAGACCGGGACTAGCTGACTACGAGCAGTACTTC. This chain uses TRBV28 with TRBJ2-7, with 9 bases aligning to TRBD2. Per the germline V gene, CDR1 is MDHEN and CDR2 is SYDVKM. The CDR3 covers 14 residues. Germline trimming cut 6 bases from V and 3 bases from J; bases unmatched to any gene: 6.

The J gene is TRBJ2-5, the V gene TRBV29-1; D is perhaps TRBD1 (5 bases). Trimming removed 5 bases from V and 4 bases from J, with 11 bases in between. The CDR3 consists of 12 residues. CDR1 and CDR2 from the germline V gene are SQVTM and ANQGSEA. DNA for the CDR3: TGCAGCGTTCTGAAGACAGCAGAGACCCAGTACTTC. Its protein is CSVLKTAETQYF. Supplemented by reference TRBV29-1 and TRBJ2-5, the full variable domain reads SAVISQKPSRDICQRGTSLTIQCQVDSQVTMMFWYRQQPGQSLTLIATANQGSEATYESGFVIDKFPISRPNLTFSTLTVSNMSPEDSSIYLCSVLKTAETQYFGPGTRLLVL.

The chain has TRBV5-1 and TRBJ2-7; D is unresolved. The V gene's germline CDR1 is SGHRS and CDR2 YFSETQ. The CDR3 has 15 residues. V was cut by 5 bases and J by 4 bases, with 19 bases left in between. The CDR3 nucleotides are TGCGCCAGCAGTCCTGGGTTGGGATTTGGGTACGAGCAGTACTTC. Its protein product is CASSPGLGFGYEQYF. Drawing the rest from reference TRBV5-1 and TRBJ2-7, the complete variable domain is KAGVTQTPRYLIKTRGQQVTLSCSPISGHRSVSWYQQTPGQGLQFLFEYFSETQRNKGNFPGRFSGRQFSNSRSEMNVSTLELGDSALYLCASSPGLGFGYEQYFGPGTRLTVT.

This clone has more than one count but fewer than ten. The chain carries TRBV5-1 and TRBJ2-7, with 9 bases matching TRBD2. J gave up 1 base and V 7 bases, and 3 bases lay outside the gene matches. The CDR3 consists of 13 residues. Germline-derived CDR1 and CDR2 are SGHRS and YFSETQ. The DNA of the CDR3 is TGCGCCAGCGCGGGAGGGGGGTCCTACGAGCAGTACTTC. It is translated as CASAGGGSYEQYF.

This chain joins TRBV13 and TRBJ2-7, with 14 bases lining up with TRBD2. The V gene end was trimmed by 5 bases and the J gene end by 7 bases; junction bases not matched to a gene: 7. Per the germline V gene, CDR1 is PRHDT and CDR2 is FYEKMQ (reference sequence). This CDR3 region has 15 residues. CDR3 amino acids: CASSIRGLAGEEQYF. The DNA of the CDR3 is TGTGCCAGCAGCATAAGGGGACTAGCGGGAGAGGAGCAGTACTTC.

This clone came up a few times. V and J are TRBV7-2 and TRBJ2-2; possible D gene TRBD2, 6 bases. Trimming took 5 bases from V and 4 from J, leaving 14 bases between them. CDR1 and CDR2 from the germline V gene are SGHTA and FQGNSA. CDR3 size: 15 residues. CDR3 DNA sequence: TGTGCCAGCAGCAAGGGACTGTCGAGCACCGGGGAGCTGTTTTTT. This codes for CASSKGLSSTGELFF.

The chain uses TRBV9 and TRBJ2-1, with TRBD2 matching over 8 bases. J lost 3 bases, V lost 4 bases, and 6 bases had no gene match. This CDR3 comprises 15 residues. Germline V gene lookup returns CDR1 SGDLS and CDR2 YYNGEE. CDR3 region: CASSLSGSYYNEQFF. CDR3 nucleotide sequence: TGTGCCAGCAGCCTCAGCGGGAGCTACTACAATGAGCAGTTCTTC.

V usage is TRBV9 and J usage is TRBJ2-3; 10 nucleotides agree with TRBD2. Germline CDR1 reads SGDLS; CDR2 reads YYNGEE. Losses at the gene ends were 0 bases for V and 1 base for J; bases not matched to a gene: 5. This CDR3 is built from 17 residues. The CDR3 region has the DNA TGTGCCAGCAGCGTAGGTGCTAGCGGGAGTGGCACAGATACGCAGTATTTT. Translated, it gives CASSVGASGSGTDTQYF.

About this clone itself: Other DNA variants within this sample encode the same CDR3. V usage is TRBV19 and J usage is TRBJ2-7, with TRBD2 matching over 8 bases. V shed 4 bases, J shed 0 bases, and the junction held 5 bases outside the gene matches. Germline V gene sequence: CDR1 LNHDA, CDR2 SQIVND (reference sequence). This CDR3 spans 15 amino acids. The CDR3 is CASSRSGRASYEQYF. The CDR3 region has the DNA TGTGCCAGTAGTAGGAGCGGGAGAGCCTCCTACGAGCAGTACTTC.

V usage is TRBV28 and J usage is TRBJ1-1; no definite D call. V gave up 3 bases and J gave up 0 bases, with 14 bases separating them. The CDR3 spans 16 residues. Per germline, CDR1 MDHEN and CDR2 SYDVKM. The CDR3 sequence: CASSLVSFVMNTEAFF. Written as DNA, the CDR3 is TGTGCCAGCAGTTTGGTTTCCTTCGTCATGAACACTGAAGCTTTCTTT.

The J gene is TRBJ2-5, the V gene TRBV18; no firm D call. CDR1 and CDR2 (germline): KGHSH, LQKENI. V gave up 8 bases and J gave up 4 bases, with 17 bases separating them. CDR3 length: 14 residues. CDR3: CASQPTRNGETQYF. The DNA for the CDR3 is TGTGCCAGCCAGCCGACCCGGAACGGAGAGACCCAGTACTTC.

V gene TRBV28 combines with J gene TRBJ1-2; possibly TRBD1 for D (6 bases). Trimming removed 1 base at V and 7 bases at J, with 13 bases between. CDR1 MDHEN and CDR2 SYDVKM come from the germline V gene. The CDR3 contains 14 residues. CDR3 sequence: CASSLSDRTGGYTF. The DNA for the CDR3 is TGTGCCAGCAGTTTATCCGACAGGACGGGTGGCTACACCTTC.

The chain combines TRBV2 with TRBJ2-1, with D possibly called TRBD1 or TRBD2 (5 bases each). V lost 6 bases, J lost 15 bases, and 15 bases lay in between. This CDR3 contains 11 residues. Germline CDR1 reads SNHLY; CDR2 reads FYNNEI. Here the CDR3 DNA reads TGTGCCAGCAGCCGCAGGGAGTTTCGGTTCTTC. Its protein product is CASSRREFRFF. Complete variable domain (other parts from reference TRBV2 and TRBJ2-1): EPEVTQTPSHQVTQMGQEVILRCVPISNHLYFYWYRQILGQKVEFLVSFYNNEISEKSEIFDDQFSVERPDGSNFTLKIRSTKLEDSAMYFCASSRREFRFFGPGTRLTVL.

The CDR3 DNA is TGTGCCAGCAGCCAAAGTGGGGGAAGCCAGAATAGCAATCAGCCCCAGCATTTT. Translating it yields CASSQSGGSQNSNQPQHF. The chain combines TRBV5-5 with TRBJ1-5; D possibly corresponds to TRBD1 (5 bases). This CDR3 is 18 amino acids long. V was shortened by 4 bases and J by 0 bases, with 20 bases between the two germline ends. Germline assignment: CDR1 SGHKS and CDR2 YYEKEE (reference sequence). Full variable domain (outside the CDR3, taken from reference TRBV5-5 and TRBJ1-5): DAGVTQSPTHLIKTRGQQVTLRCSPISGHKSVSWYQQVLGQGPQFIFQYYEKEERGRGNFPDRFSARQFPNYSSELNVNALLLGDSALYLCASSQSGGSQNSNQPQHFGDGTRLSIL.

V gene TRBV19 combines with J gene TRBJ2-2; D is unclear. Germline V lookup: CDR1 LNHDA, CDR2 SQIVND (reference sequence). The CDR3 runs 12 residues. V was clipped by 6 bases and J by 6 bases, with 8 bases between them. CDR3 DNA sequence: TGTGCCAGTAGAAAATTATCCGGGGAGCTGTTTTTT. It codes for CASRKLSGELFF. Variable domain in full (rest from reference TRBV19 and TRBJ2-2): DGGITQSPKYLFRKEGQNVTLSCEQNLNHDAMYWYRQDPGQGLRLIYYSQIVNDFQKGDIAEGYSVSREKKESFPLTVTSAQKNPTAFYLCASRKLSGELFFGEGSRLTVL.

Details on this clone: An end of the junction does not agree with germline; a read error may underlie this. In the same sample, other DNA sequences code for this CDR3. The chain uses TRBV11-1 and TRBJ2-1; D remains ambiguous. Germline-derived CDR1 and CDR2 are SGHAT and FQDESV (reference sequence). The CDR3 spans 13 residues. For the CDR3, the DNA is TGTGCCAGCAGCTTAAGGTATAACAATGAACAGTTCTTC. Its protein is CASSLRYNNEQFF.

This clone was recorded only once. The chain links TRBV7-9 to TRBJ2-3, with 14 bases identical to TRBD2. The length of the CDR3 is 15 residues. After removal of 7 bases from V and 4 bases from J, the junction contained 4 bases not matched to a gene. Germline CDR1 and CDR2: SEHNR and FQNEAQ (reference sequence). CDR3 region: CASIPTSGRADTQYF. For the CDR3, the DNA is TGTGCCAGCATCCCGACTAGCGGGAGGGCAGATACGCAGTATTTT. The full variable domain, with the rest looked up from reference TRBV7-9 and TRBJ2-3, is DTGVSQNPRHKITKRGQNVTFRCDPISEHNRLYWYRQTLGQGPEFLTYFQNEAQLEKSRLLSDRFSAERPKGSFSTLEIQRTEQGDSAMYLCASIPTSGRADTQYFGPGTRLTVL.

The chain combines TRBV10-3 with TRBJ2-1; D possibly corresponds to TRBD2 (5 bases). This CDR3 has 14 amino acids. Trimming stripped 2 bases from V and 6 bases from J, with 11 bases between. Germline values: CDR1 ENHRY, CDR2 SYGVKD. CDR3 sequence (DNA): TGTGCCATCAGTGAGGGGGAGCGGTTCAATGAGCAGTTCTTC. Amino acid sequence: CAISEGERFNEQFF.

This chain connects TRBV7-3 to TRBJ2-2; 7 nucleotides align to TRBD2. Germline values: CDR1 SGHTA, CDR2 FQGTGA. The V gene end was trimmed by 2 bases and the J gene end by 3 bases; junction bases not matched to a gene: 6. The CDR3 totals 16 residues. The CDR3 DNA follows: TGTGCCAGCAGCTTAGGAAGAGGGAGGGACACCGGGGAGCTGTTTTTT. It is translated as CASSLGRGRDTGELFF.